This T cell receptor beta chain was retrieved from a study of cytomegalovirus exposure and HLA in healthy donors. Both 60 Vbeta primers and 13 Jbeta primers went into the PCR. Here immunoSEQ multiplex PCR was the method, and the copy in TCRdb shows in-frame clones only, minus some. The sample lists under 200,000 clones; more than 60% were seen once. As to this clone: As yet, its antigen is unknown.

CDR1 and CDR2 (germline): LNHNV, YYDKDF (reference sequence). Trimming pared 0 bases from V and 1 base from J, leaving 7 bases between. CDR3 length: 15 residues. The study's findings and limits: Later analysis identified about 18,000 TCR beta sequences associated with HLA alleles, using a false discovery rate threshold of 0.05. For cytomegalovirus status, the classifier reportedly gave diagnoses with high specificity and sensitivity.

The sequence came from a woman aged 45 to 65 in good health and CMV-seropositive. The chain couples TRBV15 to TRBJ1-5; D is uncertain. The sequenced sample consisted of PBMCs. The CDR3 spells CATSRDLQSNQPQHF. CDR3 coding DNA: TGTGCCACCAGCAGAGATTTACAGAGCAATCAGCCCCAGCATTTT.